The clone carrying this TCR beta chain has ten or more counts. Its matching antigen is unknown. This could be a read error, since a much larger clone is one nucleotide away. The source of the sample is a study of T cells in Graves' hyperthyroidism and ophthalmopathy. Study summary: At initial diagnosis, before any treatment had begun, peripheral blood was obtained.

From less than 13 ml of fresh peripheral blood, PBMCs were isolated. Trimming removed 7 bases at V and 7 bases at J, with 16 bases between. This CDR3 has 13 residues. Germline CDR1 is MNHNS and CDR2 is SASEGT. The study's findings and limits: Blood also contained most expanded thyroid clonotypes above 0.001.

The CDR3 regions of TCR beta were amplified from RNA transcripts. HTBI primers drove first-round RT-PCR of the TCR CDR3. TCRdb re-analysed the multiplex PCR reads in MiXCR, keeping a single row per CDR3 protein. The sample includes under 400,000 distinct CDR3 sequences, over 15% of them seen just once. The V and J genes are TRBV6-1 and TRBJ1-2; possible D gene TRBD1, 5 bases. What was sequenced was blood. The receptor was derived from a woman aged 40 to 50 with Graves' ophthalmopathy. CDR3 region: CASTVGPDCGYTF. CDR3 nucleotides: TGTGCCAGCACTGTGGGACCAGACTGTGGCTACACCTTC.